This entry is about one T cell receptor (beta chain). Its antigen remains unknown. The study ran its PCR with 60 Vbeta and 13 Jbeta primers. The data were produced by immunoSEQ multiplex PCR, yet TCRdb's version contains in-frame clones alone and is incomplete. The data contain 150,000 or so clones, less than 90% of them seen just once; the ten biggest clones take up roughly 1.8%. The CDR3 totals 16 residues. V was clipped by 3 bases and J by 4 bases; unmatched bases: 11. Germline values: CDR1 MNHEY, CDR2 SMNVEV (reference sequence). Unrecorded immune exposures were likely, despite nominal health at sampling. The data derive from a study of cytomegalovirus exposure and HLA in healthy donors. Study-level findings and limits: The authors later found most CMV-associated TCR beta chains appeared HLA-restricted.

The chain links TRBV27 to TRBJ1-1; 7 positions match TRBD1. The TCR originated in a woman aged 18-30 years in good health and CMV-seronegative. Source material: PBMCs. This CDR3 is CASSFQTGPSVTEAFF. The CDR3 DNA follows: TGTGCCAGCAGTTTCCAGACAGGGCCTTCGGTCACTGAAGCTTTCTTT.